The 16 T cell receptor beta chains reported below all come from one sample, sequenced in a study of identical twins. TCRdb re-called the 5' RACE reads with MiXCR, one entry per CDR3 protein. The sample consists of 350,000 or so distinct CDR3 sequences, roughly 9% of them appearing once. Sequenced: naive T cells sorted from blood. These receptors were obtained from a woman between 45 and 65 years old in good health.

The V call is TRBV29-1, the J call TRBJ1-1; 9 nucleotides align to TRBD1. The germline gives CDR1 SQVTM, CDR2 ANQGSEA. The CDR3 extends over 12 amino acids. J was trimmed by 6 bases and V by 6 bases; bases with no gene match: 5. The CDR3 nucleotides read TGCAGCGTGACAGGGGGATCATCTGAAGCTTTCTTT. It encodes CSVTGGSSEAFF.

This chain links TRBV6-5 with TRBJ2-1, with 14 bases fitting TRBD2. Germline CDR1 is MNHEY and CDR2 is SVGAGI. The CDR3 has 16 amino acids. The V and J ends lost 0 bases and 7 bases, in that order; junction bases with no gene match: 2. The CDR3 DNA follows: TGTGCCAGCAGTTACTCGGGGACTAGCGGGAGAAATGAGCAGTTCTTC. As protein: CASSYSGTSGRNEQFF.

This clonotype has a count of ten or more. This chain uses TRBV29-1 with TRBJ2-5; the D call may be TRBD1 or TRBD2 (6 bases each). Germline V gives CDR1 SQVTM, CDR2 ANQGSEA. The CDR3 extends over 13 amino acids. V was clipped by 4 bases and J by 5 bases, with 14 bases between them. Here the CDR3 DNA reads TGCAGCGTTGTCAAGTACGGGGGCGAGACCCAGTACTTC. Protein product: CSVVKYGGETQYF.

With regard to this clonotype: One end of the junction does not line up with germline, which may come from a read error. The chain recombines TRBV9 with TRBJ2-7; D is perhaps TRBD2 (6 bases). Germline CDR1 is SGDLS and CDR2 is YYNGEE. The CDR3 has 15 residues. The CDR3: CASRVGSGEVSLQYF. For the CDR3, the DNA is TGTGCCAGCAGAGTAGGCAGTGGGGAGGTCTCGTTACAGTACTTC.

This clonotype was picked up a small number of times. V gene TRBV7-9 combines with J gene TRBJ1-5; D remains unclear. Per the germline V gene, CDR1 is SEHNR and CDR2 is FQNEAQ (reference sequence). This CDR3 is built from 12 residues. V was trimmed by 0 bases and J by 9 bases, leaving 6 bases between them. Written as DNA, the CDR3 is TGTGCCAGCAGCTTAGCCGTTGGGCCCCAGCATTTT. This sequence encodes CASSLAVGPQHF.

The J gene is TRBJ2-3, the V gene TRBV6-6; D gene uncertain. Germline loops: CDR1 MNHNY, CDR2 SVGAGI (reference sequence). Trimming took off 0 bases at V and 5 bases at J, with 15 bases between the two ends. CDR3 size: 16 residues. For the CDR3, the DNA is TGTGCCAGCAGTTACTCCGTTACCCTGGGTAGAGATACGCAGTATTTT. Its protein is CASSYSVTLGRDTQYF.

This clonotype was found many times. The genes are TRBV12-3 or TRBV12-4 and TRBJ2-1; no clear D gene. V dropped 4 bases and J dropped 8 bases, with 12 bases sitting between them. The CDR3 loop spans 13 amino acids. CDR3: CASSSGPAHEQFF. The CDR3 region has the DNA TGTGCCAGCAGTTCCGGACCAGCACATGAGCAGTTCTTC.

This clonotype was found a few times. V is TRBV14 and J is TRBJ1-1; D unresolved. CDR3 size: 14 residues. CDR1 and CDR2 from the germline V gene are SGHDN and FVKESK. V gave up 4 bases and J gave up 6 bases, with 15 bases separating them. In nucleotides, the CDR3 is TGTGCCAGCAGCCCAACCAATAAGGGCGCTGAAGCTTTCTTT. This encodes CASSPTNKGAEAFF.

The sample holds many counts of this clonotype. V is TRBV2 and J is TRBJ2-2; 7 nucleotides agree with TRBD1. Per germline, CDR1 SNHLY and CDR2 FYNNEI. The CDR3 extends over 15 amino acids. After removal of 4 bases from V and 4 bases from J, the junction contained 6 bases not matched to a gene. The CDR3 sequence: CASSGGTAITGELFF. CDR3 DNA: TGTGCCAGCAGTGGGGGGACAGCGATCACCGGGGAGCTGTTTTTT.

The J gene is TRBJ2-7, the V gene TRBV3-1, with TRBD2 matching over 14 bases. Per the germline V gene, CDR1 is LGHDT and CDR2 is YNNKEL (reference sequence). The CDR3 extends over 16 amino acids. Trimming at V came to 3 bases and at J to 6 bases, leaving 7 bases not matched to a gene. CDR3 sequence (DNA): TGTGCCAGCAGCCAGAGGGGAGGGACTAGCGGGAGCGAGCAGTACTTC. It codes for CASSQRGGTSGSEQYF.

The chain has TRBV24-1 and TRBJ2-3, with TRBD2 identical over 14 bases. V shed 10 bases, J shed 6 bases, and the junction held 2 bases outside the gene matches. This CDR3 has 13 amino acids. Per germline, CDR1 KGHDR and CDR2 SFDVKD. The CDR3 is CATGLAGVDTQYF. Here the CDR3 DNA reads TGTGCCACGGGACTAGCGGGAGTGGATACGCAGTATTTT.

At least ten counts were recorded for this clonotype. The chain recombines TRBV6-1 with TRBJ1-4, with D possibly being TRBD1 (6 bases). Germline CDR1 reads MNHNS; CDR2 reads SASEGT. The CDR3 contains 14 residues. Trimming pared 8 bases from V and 7 bases from J, leaving 17 bases between. The CDR3 region has the DNA TGTGCCAGCGGGGGCGCAAGGGGAAGTGAAAAACTGTTTTTT. This translates into CASGGARGSEKLFF.

Many counts were recorded for this clonotype. The chain couples TRBV12-3 or TRBV12-4 to TRBJ2-3; D is perhaps TRBD2 (5 bases). CDR3 length: 14 amino acids. V was trimmed by 4 bases and J by 4 bases, leaving 12 bases between them. The chain's CDR3 is CASSSSGSADTQYF. CDR3 DNA: TGTGCCAGCAGTTCCAGTGGGAGCGCAGATACGCAGTATTTT.

This chain joins TRBV7-7 and TRBJ2-7; 7 bases fit TRBD2. CDR3 length equals 15 residues. In germline, CDR1 is SSHAT, CDR2 FNYEAQ (reference sequence). V shed 2 bases, J shed 4 bases, and the junction held 8 bases outside the gene matches. The CDR3 reads CASSLSCGRVYEQYV. Here the CDR3 DNA reads TGTGCCAGCAGCTTAAGTTGCGGGAGAGTATACGAGCAGTACGTC.

This rearrangement joins TRBV5-1 to TRBJ2-2; D uncertain. The CDR3 loop spans 15 amino acids. In germline, CDR1 is SGHRS, CDR2 YFSETQ. Trimming took off 0 bases at V and 0 bases at J, with 6 bases between the two ends. The CDR3 DNA reads as TGCGCCAGCAGCTTGGCCACAGCGAACACCGGGGAGCTGTTTTTT. This encodes CASSLATANTGELFF.

This clonotype was observed a handful of times. The chain employs TRBV18 and TRBJ2-1; D gene unclear. Trimming removed 4 bases at V and 3 bases at J, with 13 bases between. This CDR3 spans 15 amino acids. Germline values: CDR1 KGHSH, CDR2 LQKENI. The chain's CDR3 is CASSLLVNLYNEQFF. CDR3 sequence (DNA): TGTGCCAGCTCACTTTTAGTAAACCTCTACAATGAGCAGTTCTTC.